This passage covers 4 T cell receptor beta chains from one sample sequenced in a study of shared clonotypes between healthy human individuals. Repertoires were generated with immunoSEQ multiplex PCR, while TCRdb's copy carries only in-frame clones and drops some. The sample carries a few million clones, about 92% recorded once. The sequenced material came from naive CD4+ T cells sorted from blood. Noted subset: CD45RA+ positively selected. The receptors derive from a man aged 18 to 29 in good health.

The V and J genes are TRBV5-1 and TRBJ2-5, with D possibly being TRBD1 (5 bases). The CDR3 is 13 residues long. V was shortened by 4 bases and J by 5 bases, with 12 bases between the two germline ends. Germline V gives CDR1 SGHRS, CDR2 YFSETQ. CDR3 sequence reads: CASSTPPGETQYF. CDR3 coding DNA: TGCGCCAGCAGCACCCCGCCAGGGGAGACCCAGTACTTC.

Concerning this clone: Other nucleotide sequences from this sample produce the same CDR3. The V and J genes are TRBV6-5 and TRBJ1-6; maybe TRBD1 (5 bases). Germline CDR1 reads MNHEY; CDR2 reads SVGAGI. The CDR3 is made up of 13 amino acids. Trimming left V 2 bases short and J 10 bases short, with 9 bases between. In DNA, the CDR3 is TGTGCCAGCAGTTACGACCGGGGGTCACCCCTCCACTTT. Amino acids: CASSYDRGSPLHF.

The V and J genes are TRBV12-5 and TRBJ2-2; either TRBD1 or TRBD2 may fit D (5 bases each). CDR1 and CDR2 from the germline V gene are LGHNT and FRNRAP. The germline V and J ends were trimmed by 0 bases and 3 bases, with 5 bases remaining between them. The CDR3 totals 14 residues. CDR3 bases: TGTGCTAGTGGTTTGGTGGGGGACACCGGGGAGCTGTTTTTT. As protein: CASGLVGDTGELFF.

The chain links TRBV5-1 to TRBJ2-2, with 9 bases aligning to TRBD2. V lost 5 bases and J lost 3; bases outside the gene matches: 8. Germline V gives CDR1 SGHRS, CDR2 YFSETQ. The CDR3 loop spans 16 amino acids. In nucleotides, the CDR3 is TGCGCCAGCAGGCCTATAGCGGGAGATGACACCGGGGAGCTGTTTTTT. Translated, it gives CASRPIAGDDTGELFF.